One sample yielded the 22 T cell receptor beta chains listed below, sequenced in a study of shared clonotypes between healthy human individuals. Sequenced by immunoSEQ multiplex PCR; TCRdb stores in-frame clones only, minus some. The table has 2 million to 2.5 million clones, about 94% seen once. The sample taken for sequencing was naive CD4+ T cells sorted from blood. Subset reported: CD45RA+ positively selected. The source is a man aged 18-30 years in good health.

The J gene is TRBJ2-7, the V gene TRBV28, with D possibly being TRBD2 (7 bases). V was trimmed by 6 bases and J by 5 bases, leaving 20 bases between them. The germline V gene encodes CDR1 MDHEN and CDR2 SYDVKM. This CDR3 is 15 amino acids long. CDR3 nucleotide sequence: TGTGCCAGCAGCCCCCTCGGGGGGCTTGAAAACGAGCAGTACTTC. Protein: CASSPLGGLENEQYF. The variable domain in full, completed from reference TRBV28 and TRBJ2-7, reads DVKVTQSSRYLVKRTGEKVFLECVQDMDHENMFWYRQDPGLGLRLIYFSYDVKMKEKGDIPEGYSVSREKKERFSLILESASTNQTSMYLCASSPLGGLENEQYFGPGTRLTVT.

Regarding this clone: Other DNA sequences in this sample translate to the same CDR3. This chain connects TRBV6-1 to TRBJ1-5, with no clear D. Between the trimmed V and J ends, which lost 8 bases and 7 bases, there was a span of 9 bases. The germline gives CDR1 MNHNS, CDR2 SASEGT. The CDR3 has 11 amino acids. DNA of the CDR3: TGTGCCAGCTCCTCGAACCAGCCCCAGCATTTT. Protein: CASSSNQPQHF.

This chain uses TRBV5-1 with TRBJ1-6; maybe TRBD1 (5 bases). Germline CDR1 reads SGHRS; CDR2 reads YFSETQ. CDR3 length: 13 residues. Trimming removed 7 bases at V and 4 bases at J, with 9 bases between. The CDR3 loop is CASCREYNSPLHF. The DNA of the CDR3 is TGCGCCAGCTGCAGGGAGTATAATTCACCCCTCCACTTT.

V and J are TRBV5-1 and TRBJ2-5, with TRBD2 matching over 9 bases. Per germline, CDR1 SGHRS and CDR2 YFSETQ. The CDR3 extends over 13 amino acids. J gave up 3 bases and V 5 bases, and 2 bases lay outside the gene matches. CDR3 residues: CASRRTSEETQYF. The CDR3 nucleotides are TGCGCCAGCAGGCGGACTAGCGAAGAGACCCAGTACTTC.

This clone occurred once. The gene calls are TRBV6-5 and TRBJ2-4; 11 bases line up with TRBD2. Trimming removed 4 bases from V and 0 bases from J; junction bases left unmatched: 2. This CDR3 region has 16 residues. The germline V gene encodes CDR1 MNHEY and CDR2 SVGAGI. The CDR3 bases are TGTGCCAGCAGTTCTAGCGGGAGGAAAGCCAAAAACATTCAGTACTTC. It yields the protein CASSSSGRKAKNIQYF.

The V and J genes are TRBV6-1 and TRBJ2-2, with TRBD2 matching 9 bases. The germline CDR1 and CDR2 sequences are MNHNS and SASEGT. The V segment lost 10 bases and the J segment 2 bases; nucleotides outside the gene matches: 5. CDR3 length: 14 amino acids. CDR3 sequence reads: CANRLAANTGELFF. DNA for the CDR3: TGTGCCAACCGACTAGCGGCAAACACCGGGGAGCTGTTTTTT.

The chain is built from TRBV21-1 and TRBJ2-7; the table's D call TRBD2 went unverified against the DNA. TRBV21-1 has pseudogene status. This CDR3 is built from 13 residues. In DNA form, the CDR3 reads TGTGCCAGCAGCAAAGGGGAGGGCTCCGAGCAGTACTTC. Translated, it gives CASSKGEGSEQYF.

The chain couples TRBV5-6 to TRBJ2-7; 9 positions match TRBD1. From germline, CDR1 is SGHDT and CDR2 YYEEEE. V lost 2 bases and J lost 4; bases outside the gene matches: 4. This CDR3 has 14 amino acids. The chain's CDR3 is CASSFGTGLYEQYF. CDR3 in DNA: TGTGCCAGCAGCTTCGGGACAGGGTTGTACGAGCAGTACTTC.

This clone was recorded only once. The genes are TRBV19 and TRBJ1-1; D may be TRBD1 (5 bases). Trimming shortened V by 5 bases and J by 7 bases, and 11 bases separated the two germline ends. In germline, CDR1 is LNHDA, CDR2 SQIVND (reference sequence). The CDR3 contains 12 residues. CDR3 nucleotides: TGTGCCAGTAGTGAGAGGGGCTTTGAAGCTTTCTTT. Amino acid sequence: CASSERGFEAFF.

This sequence joins TRBV5-1 and TRBJ2-3, with no clear D. The germline gives CDR1 SGHRS, CDR2 YFSETQ. The CDR3 is made up of 14 amino acids. V was clipped by 0 bases and J by 1 base, with 6 bases between them. This CDR3 reads CASSLDDRTDTQYF. CDR3 nucleotide sequence: TGCGCCAGCAGCTTGGACGACCGCACAGATACGCAGTATTTT. Using reference TRBV5-1 and TRBJ2-3 for the parts outside the CDR3, the full variable domain is KAGVTQTPRYLIKTRGQQVTLSCSPISGHRSVSWYQQTPGQGLQFLFEYFSETQRNKGNFPGRFSGRQFSNSRSEMNVSTLELGDSALYLCASSLDDRTDTQYFGPGTRLTVL.

This clone was counted once. V usage is TRBV10-3 and J usage is TRBJ2-3; TRBD2 is a possible D gene (5 bases). Germline V lookup: CDR1 ENHRY, CDR2 SYGVKD. The CDR3 totals 17 residues. V lost 3 bases and J 1 base, leaving 17 bases between the germline ends. The CDR3 region is CAISEGPSPEGTDTQYF. As DNA, the CDR3 is TGTGCCATCAGTGAAGGTCCTAGCCCGGAGGGCACAGATACGCAGTATTTT.

V usage is TRBV2 and J usage is TRBJ2-5; D remains ambiguous. The length of the CDR3 is 13 residues. V lost 7 bases and J lost 1, with 10 bases in between. CDR1 and CDR2 (germline): SNHLY, FYNNEI. The CDR3 here is CASTPLAQETQYF. In DNA form, the CDR3 reads TGTGCCAGCACCCCCCTGGCCCAAGAGACCCAGTACTTC. Drawing the rest from reference TRBV2 and TRBJ2-5, the complete variable domain is EPEVTQTPSHQVTQMGQEVILRCVPISNHLYFYWYRQILGQKVEFLVSFYNNEISEKSEIFDDQFSVERPDGSNFTLKIRSTKLEDSAMYFCASTPLAQETQYFGPGTRLLVL.

The rearrangement joins TRBV4-1 to TRBJ1-2; TRBD1 might be the D (5 bases). The V gene lost 4 bases and the J gene lost 3 bases, with 18 bases spanning the gap. This CDR3 region has 16 residues. CDR1 and CDR2 (germline): MGHRA, YSYEKL. The CDR3 reads CASSRRDSGGDYGYTF. The CDR3 coding sequence is TGCGCCAGCAGCCGGCGGGACTCTGGAGGAGACTATGGCTACACCTTC.

The chain is built from TRBV5-1 and TRBJ2-7, with D possibly TRBD1 on 6 matching bases. This CDR3 contains 15 residues. CDR1 is SGHRS and CDR2 is YFSETQ in the germline V gene. Trimming shortened V by 4 bases and J by 2 bases, and 16 bases separated the two germline ends. The CDR3 DNA follows: TGCGCCAGCAGCCTACAACAGGGCTCGACCTACGAGCAGTACTTC. Translated, it gives CASSLQQGSTYEQYF.

The chain has TRBV29-1 and TRBJ2-1, with 11 bases matching TRBD2. V dropped 5 bases and J dropped 5; count of bases not matched to a gene: 5. This CDR3 has 14 residues. Germline assignment: CDR1 SQVTM and CDR2 ANQGSEA. CDR3 nucleotides: TGCAGCGTTTCCAAACTAGCGGGGGACAATGAGCAGTTCTTC. It encodes CSVSKLAGDNEQFF.

This clone occurred once. V usage is TRBV30 and J usage is TRBJ1-4, with 7 bases lining up with TRBD1. CDR1 GTSNPN and CDR2 SVGIG come from the germline V gene (reference sequence). V was pared by 4 bases and J by 3 bases, with 2 bases of the junction left unmatched. The CDR3 runs to 13 residues. The CDR3 DNA reads TGTGCCTGGAATACAGGGGCTAATGAAAAACTGTTTTTT. Its translation: CAWNTGANEKLFF.

The V and J genes are TRBV15 and TRBJ1-4; D is ambiguous. The CDR3 sequence is 13 residues long. Trimming took off 3 bases at V and 5 bases at J, with 7 bases between the two ends. Looked up from germline, CDR1 is LNHNV and CDR2 is YYDKDF (reference sequence). As DNA, the CDR3 is TGTGCCACCAGCAGGTCGAGAAATGAAAAACTGTTTTTT. This gives the protein CATSRSRNEKLFF. Full variable domain (outside the CDR3, taken from reference TRBV15 and TRBJ1-4): DAMVIQNPRYQVTQFGKPVTLSCSQTLNHNVMYWYQQKSSQAPKLLFHYYDKDFNNEADTPDNFQSRRPNTSFCFLDIRSPGLGDTAMYLCATSRSRNEKLFFGSGTQLSVL.

The chain recombines TRBV5-4 with TRBJ1-1, with D tentatively TRBD1 (5 bases). V was clipped by 6 bases and J by 1 base, with 16 bases between them. Germline lookup yields CDR1 SGHNT and CDR2 YYREEE (reference sequence). This CDR3 comprises 15 residues. The CDR3 protein is CASKAGMDRNTEAFF. The CDR3 nucleotides read TGTGCCAGCAAGGCAGGGATGGATCGGAACACTGAAGCTTTCTTT.

CDR3 protein: CAISESRDRGSQPQHF. As DNA, the CDR3 is TGTGCCATCAGTGAGTCCCGGGACAGGGGGAGTCAGCCCCAGCATTTT. The chain is built from TRBV10-3 and TRBJ1-5; TRBD1 agrees at 11 bases. V gave up 0 bases and J gave up 6 bases; unmatched junction bases: 4. The V gene's germline CDR1 is ENHRY and CDR2 SYGVKD. The CDR3 runs to 16 residues.

The chain combines TRBV7-9 with TRBJ1-5; D unresolved. The CDR3 totals 12 residues. CDR1 is SEHNR, CDR2 FQNEAQ, per germline (reference sequence). Trimming took off 4 bases at V and 7 bases at J, with 8 bases between the two ends. CDR3 DNA: TGTGCCAGCAGCTCGTACATCCAGCCCCAGCATTTT. Amino acid sequence: CASSSYIQPQHF.

This chain uses TRBV4-3 with TRBJ1-4; D is possibly TRBD1 (6 bases). Germline CDR1 reads LGHNA; CDR2 reads YSLEER. The ends were cut back, 4 bases at V and 8 bases at J, with 17 bases in the middle. This CDR3 spans 15 amino acids. The CDR3: CASSLEWTVPEKLFF. CDR3 sequence (DNA): TGCGCCAGCAGCCTGGAATGGACAGTGCCCGAAAAACTGTTTTTT.

A single count supports this clone. V is TRBV11-2 and J is TRBJ2-2, with D perhaps TRBD1 (6 bases). This CDR3 is built from 15 residues. Germline CDR1 reads SGHAT; CDR2 reads FQNNGV. The V gene lost 3 bases and the J gene lost 2 bases, with 10 bases spanning the gap. The CDR3 DNA reads TGTGCCAGCAGCTTGTACAGGGCAAACACCGGGGAGCTGTTTTTT. Its protein is CASSLYRANTGELFF.